This T cell receptor beta chain was captured in a study of cytomegalovirus exposure and HLA in healthy donors. Notes on the study in general: Apparent HLA restriction characterized most CMV-associated TCR beta chains in a later analysis.

The PCR ran on 60 Vbeta and 13 Jbeta primers. Sequencing was performed with immunoSEQ multiplex PCR; in TCRdb, only in-frame clones are kept and a portion is missing. This table holds roughly 190,000 clones, under 80% found once. Details on this clone: Its specificity is not known.

Germline CDR1 reads LNHDA; CDR2 reads SQIVND (reference sequence). V was pared by 1 base and J by 11 bases, with 17 bases between. The CDR3 totals 14 residues. The TCR was taken from a young man in good health and CMV-seropositive. This chain uses TRBV19 with TRBJ1-1; D might be TRBD1 (5 bases). The sequenced sample was PBMCs. DNA for the CDR3: TGTGCCAGTAGTATAGCACACCCCGGGGGGACGGCTTTCTTT. Encoded protein: CASSIAHPGGTAFF.